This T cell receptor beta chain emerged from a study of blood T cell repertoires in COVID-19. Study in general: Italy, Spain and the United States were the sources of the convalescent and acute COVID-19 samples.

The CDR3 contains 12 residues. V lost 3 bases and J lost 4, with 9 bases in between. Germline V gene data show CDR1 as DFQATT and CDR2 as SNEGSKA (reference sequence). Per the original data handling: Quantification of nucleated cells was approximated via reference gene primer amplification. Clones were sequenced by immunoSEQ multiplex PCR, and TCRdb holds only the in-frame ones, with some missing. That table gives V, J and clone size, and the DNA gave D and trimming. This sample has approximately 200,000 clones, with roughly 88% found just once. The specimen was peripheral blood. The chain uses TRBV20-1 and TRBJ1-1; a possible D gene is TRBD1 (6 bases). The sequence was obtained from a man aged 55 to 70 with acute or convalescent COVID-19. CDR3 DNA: TGCAGTGCTAGTGACAGGCCCACTGAAGCTTTCTTT. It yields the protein CSASDRPTEAFF.